The 7 T cell receptor beta chains presented below share a single source sample, sequenced in a study of blood T cell repertoires in COVID-19. TCRdb's copy holds only in-frame clones and misses some; the assay was immunoSEQ multiplex PCR. This sample yields over 250,000 clones, of which over 75% are seen a single time; 1.1% belongs to the top ten. The sequenced material came from PBMCs or T cells enriched from blood (not recorded which). These receptors all stem from a woman aged 25 to 39 who had recovered from COVID-19.

The V and J genes are TRBV19 and TRBJ1-2; D possibly corresponds to TRBD1 (5 bases). Trimming stripped 5 bases from V and 8 bases from J, with 27 bases between. CDR1 is LNHDA and CDR2 is SQIVND in the germline V gene (reference sequence). This CDR3 is 17 amino acids long. The CDR3 DNA sequence: TGTGCCAGTAGTTCCCTGGGAGGGGAGCCTAAAGAAAGAGGCTACACCTTC. Amino acids: CASSSLGGEPKERGYTF.

This clone came up once. The same CDR3 can be traced to other DNA sequences in this sample. This sequence joins TRBV19 and TRBJ2-2, with TRBD1 as a possible D gene (5 bases). V was pared by 8 bases and J by 2 bases, with 12 bases between. CDR1 is LNHDA, CDR2 SQIVND, per germline (reference sequence). The CDR3 sequence is 14 residues long. The CDR3: CASRPQGNTGELFF. DNA for the CDR3: TGTGCCAGTCGTCCCCAGGGCAACACCGGGGAGCTGTTTTTT. The entire variable domain, with the rest obtained from reference TRBV19 and TRBJ2-2, is as follows: DGGITQSPKYLFRKEGQNVTLSCEQNLNHDAMYWYRQDPGQGLRLIYYSQIVNDFQKGDIAEGYSVSREKKESFPLTVTSAQKNPTAFYLCASRPQGNTGELFFGEGSRLTVL.

The V call is TRBV6-6, the J call TRBJ2-7; TRBD2 matches at 8 bases. The CDR3 sequence is 15 residues long. CDR1 is MNHNY and CDR2 is SVGAGI in the germline V gene (reference sequence). V dropped 7 bases and J dropped 1; count of bases not matched to a gene: 9. DNA for the CDR3: TGTGCCAGCAACGAACTCGGGGGGGCGTCCTACGAGCAGTACTTC. Amino acids: CASNELGGASYEQYF.

The chain combines TRBV5-4 with TRBJ2-4, with 8 bases that match TRBD2. CDR3 length equals 14 residues. Unmatched junction bases numbered 7, after V lost 4 bases and J lost 7 bases. The germline gives CDR1 SGHNT, CDR2 YYREEE (reference sequence). CDR3 protein: CASSGGLAGNIQYF. CDR3 nucleotide sequence: TGTGCCAGCAGCGGCGGACTAGCCGGGAACATTCAGTACTTC.

The chain is built from TRBV24-1 and TRBJ2-5, with D perhaps matching TRBD2 (7 bases). Trimming removed 3 bases from V and 2 bases from J, with 15 bases in between. The CDR3 totals 16 residues. Germline V gene sequence: CDR1 KGHDR, CDR2 SFDVKD. The CDR3 here is CATSDGSGGGQETQYF. The CDR3 DNA reads TGTGCCACCAGTGATGGGTCGGGGGGCGGGCAAGAGACCCAGTACTTC.

The chain links TRBV3-1 (or the pseudogene TRBV3-2) to TRBJ2-7, with D possibly being TRBD2 (6 bases). From germline, CDR1 is LGHDT and CDR2 YNNKEL (reference sequence). CDR3 length: 14 amino acids. Trimming took 3 bases from V and 1 from J, leaving 10 bases between them. The CDR3 nucleotides read TGTGCCAGCAGCCAGGGGAGGAGATCCTACGAGCAGTACTTC. Protein: CASSQGRRSYEQYF.

The chain joins TRBV30 to TRBJ2-5; 7 bases agree with TRBD2. V lost 0 bases to trimming and J lost 4 bases; unmatched junction nucleotides: 5. Germline CDR1 GTSNPN, CDR2 SVGIG (reference sequence). The length of the CDR3 is 14 residues. The CDR3 DNA follows: TGTGCCTGGAGTGTGGGACTAAGGGGAGAGACCCAGTACTTC. Its translation: CAWSVGLRGETQYF.